One sample yielded the 20 T cell receptor beta chains listed below, sequenced in a study of cytotoxic CD8 clonotypes in ibrutinib-treated CLL. Sequencing used immunoSEQ multiplex PCR; TCRdb keeps in-frame clones, though not all of them. The sample holds roughly 58,000 clones; 50% to 60% are singletons and the top ten take more than 20%. The material was PBMCs, obtained at disease progression, from a patient treated with ibrutinib. Receptors were obtained from a human donor with chronic lymphocytic leukemia.

This clone is a singleton in its sample. The V and J genes are TRBV28 and TRBJ2-3; no firm D call. Trimming stripped 2 bases from V and 0 bases from J, with 9 bases between. Germline CDR1 and CDR2: MDHEN and SYDVKM. The CDR3 extends over 15 amino acids. The CDR3: CASSLRKFSTDTQYF. The CDR3 region has the DNA TGTGCCAGCAGTTTACGGAAGTTTAGCACAGATACGCAGTATTTT. The variable domain in full, with the rest retrieved from reference TRBV28 and TRBJ2-3, is DVKVTQSSRYLVKRTGEKVFLECVQDMDHENMFWYRQDPGLGLRLIYFSYDVKMKEKGDIPEGYSVSREKKERFSLILESASTNQTSMYLCASSLRKFSTDTQYFGPGTRLTVL.

This clone has a handful of counts. The chain uses TRBV6-5 and TRBJ2-7, with a possible D match to TRBD1 (5 bases). The CDR3 covers 13 residues. V shed 5 bases and J shed 1 base, with 9 bases lying between them. CDR1 MNHEY and CDR2 SVGAGI come from the germline V gene. The CDR3 nucleotides are TGTGCCAGCAGTCTCCAGGGTTCCTACGAGCAGTACTTC. The encoded protein is CASSLQGSYEQYF.

This clone was detected only a few times. The V call is TRBV6-5, the J call TRBJ1-2, with D possibly matching TRBD1 (5 bases). Trimming took off 4 bases at V and 6 bases at J, with 12 bases between the two ends. Germline CDR1 is MNHEY and CDR2 is SVGAGI. The CDR3 consists of 13 residues. CDR3 in amino acids: CASSWGWGDGYTF. CDR3 nucleotides: TGTGCCAGCAGTTGGGGGTGGGGAGATGGCTACACCTTC.

The chain combines TRBV28 with TRBJ1-5; D unresolved. Germline CDR1 is MDHEN and CDR2 is SYDVKM. This CDR3 contains 17 residues. The V end lost 5 bases, the J end lost 5 bases, and 22 bases lay between the germline ends. Here the CDR3 DNA reads TGTGCCAGCAGTAACAAGCCCGGGTCTTGGAGTTATCAGCCCCAGCATTTT. It codes for CASSNKPGSWSYQPQHF.

The chain has TRBV4-1 and TRBJ2-1; D is uncertain. The CDR3 extends over 14 amino acids. Germline V gene sequence: CDR1 MGHRA, CDR2 YSYEKL. With 0 bases removed from V and 1 base from J, the gap between germline ends came to 4 bases. The CDR3 sequence: CASSQDGSYNEQFF. CDR3 DNA: TGCGCCAGCAGCCAAGACGGGTCCTACAATGAGCAGTTCTTC.

The V gene is TRBV11-2, the J gene TRBJ1-2; D is possibly TRBD1 (6 bases). Trimming shortened V by 5 bases and J by 6 bases, and 19 bases separated the two germline ends. This CDR3 contains 15 residues. Germline V CDR1 and CDR2: SGHAT, FQNNGV. In nucleotides, the CDR3 is TGTGCCAGCAGCCCAAAAATCCAGGGGCTTGATGGCTACACCTTC. It encodes CASSPKIQGLDGYTF.

To note about this clone: It is likely a read error, because the conserved phenylalanine at the end of the CDR3 is missing. The limits of the CDR3 on the DNA are not certain, so only TCRdb's listed CDR3 is given. The genes are TRBV5-1 and TRBJ1-2. Inclusive of both ends, the CDR3 amounts to 11 amino acids. Germline CDR1 and CDR2: SGHRS and YFSETQ. CDR3: CASSPSRAGRI.

About this clone itself: A single base separates this from a much larger clone, so it may be a read error. Different DNA sequences within this sample yield the same CDR3. The chain combines TRBV5-6 with TRBJ1-2; no reliable D call. Germline loops: CDR1 SGHDT, CDR2 YYEEEE. V was clipped by 2 bases and J by 8 bases, with 7 bases between them. This CDR3 is 11 amino acids long. CDR3 bases: TGTGCCAGCAGCTTTAGAGGCGGCTACACCTTC. Its protein product is CASSFRGGYTF.

This clone came up a few times. The chain employs TRBV19 and TRBJ2-3; 7 nucleotides align to TRBD2. Germline assignment: CDR1 LNHDA and CDR2 SQIVND (reference sequence). This CDR3 comprises 15 residues. Trimming took 3 bases from V and 2 from J; bases not matched to a gene: 5. The CDR3 DNA follows: TGTGCCAGTAGTATCGCTAGCGGACTCACAGATACGCAGTATTTT. This translates into CASSIASGLTDTQYF. Looking up the rest from reference TRBV19 and TRBJ2-3 gives the full variable domain: DGGITQSPKYLFRKEGQNVTLSCEQNLNHDAMYWYRQDPGQGLRLIYYSQIVNDFQKGDIAEGYSVSREKKESFPLTVTSAQKNPTAFYLCASSIASGLTDTQYFGPGTRLTVL.

The gene calls are TRBV18 and TRBJ1-2, with TRBD1 as a possible D gene (6 bases). V lost 8 bases to trimming and J lost 4 bases, with 17 bases between them. The CDR3 has 14 residues. Germline V gene data show CDR1 as KGHSH and CDR2 as LQKENI. The DNA of the CDR3 is TGTGCCAGCGCCCCGCCCGGGGGCCTCTATGGCTACACCTTC. Translation: CASAPPGGLYGYTF. Full variable domain (rest looked up from reference TRBV18 and TRBJ1-2): NAGVMQNPRHLVRRRGQEARLRCSPMKGHSHVYWYRQLPEEGLKFMVYLQKENIIDESGMPKERFSAEFPKEGPSILRIQQVVRGDSAAYFCASAPPGGLYGYTFGSGTRLTVV.

The CDR3 region is CASSFPGRDSPLHF. CDR3 sequence (DNA): TGTGCCAGCAGCTTTCCAGGGAGAGATTCACCCCTCCACTTT. The rearrangement uses TRBV5-6 and TRBJ1-6; D possibly corresponds to TRBD1 (5 bases). Germline V CDR1 and CDR2: SGHDT, YYEEEE. V gave up 2 bases and J gave up 8 bases, with 11 bases separating them. The length of the CDR3 is 14 residues.

The chain is built from TRBV28 and TRBJ1-3; D possibly corresponds to TRBD1 (5 bases). This CDR3 spans 15 amino acids. V was trimmed by 8 bases and J by 3 bases, leaving 17 bases between them. CDR1 and CDR2 from the germline V gene are MDHEN and SYDVKM. This CDR3 is CASEVGSGHGNTIYF. CDR3 sequence (DNA): TGTGCCAGCGAAGTAGGGTCAGGGCATGGAAACACCATATATTTT.

This clone was observed a few times. V gene TRBV6-5 combines with J gene TRBJ1-1, with 7 bases that match TRBD1. Germline assignment: CDR1 MNHEY and CDR2 SVGAGI. V lost 2 bases and J lost 0; bases outside the gene matches: 6. The CDR3 is 16 amino acids. CDR3 region: CASSYEGAGLNTEAFF. The CDR3 DNA reads TGTGCCAGCAGTTACGAGGGGGCAGGGTTGAACACTGAAGCTTTCTTT.

This clone was observed a handful of times. In DNA, the CDR3 is TGTGCCAGCAGTGCTATACAGGGGATCTACGAGCAGTACTTC. This gives the protein CASSAIQGIYEQYF. The rearrangement uses TRBV27 and TRBJ2-7; 7 bases align to TRBD1. The V segment lost 5 bases and the J segment 3 bases; nucleotides outside the gene matches: 7. This CDR3 has 14 amino acids. The V gene's germline CDR1 is MNHEY and CDR2 SMNVEV (reference sequence).

V usage is TRBV5-1 and J usage is TRBJ1-5; D perhaps matches TRBD1 (5 bases). Looked up from germline, CDR1 is SGHRS and CDR2 is YFSETQ. V lost 5 bases and J 7 bases, leaving 16 bases between the germline ends. The CDR3 has 14 amino acids. Here the CDR3 DNA reads TGCGCCAGCAGTCCCCGGGGGGGGGACCAGCCCCAGCATTTT. This codes for CASSPRGGDQPQHF.

This clone was observed a handful of times. The chain employs TRBV15 and TRBJ1-5; 8 positions agree with TRBD1. The CDR3 runs 15 residues. Unmatched junction bases numbered 4, after V lost 6 bases and J lost 0 bases. The germline CDR1 and CDR2 sequences are LNHNV and YYDKDF (reference sequence). The chain's CDR3 is CATRRDRGSNQPQHF. CDR3 nucleotides: TGTGCCACCAGGCGCGACAGGGGTAGCAATCAGCCCCAGCATTTT.

The chain couples TRBV9 to TRBJ2-3; TRBD2 matches 11 bases. The germline CDR1 and CDR2 sequences are SGDLS and YYNGEE. V lost 0 bases and J lost 3; bases outside the gene matches: 6. This CDR3 has 17 residues. CDR3 residues: CASSVVTSGSGTDTQYF. The CDR3 DNA follows: TGTGCCAGCAGCGTAGTAACTAGCGGGAGCGGGACAGATACGCAGTATTTT.

This chain links TRBV7-8 with TRBJ2-5; D might be TRBD1 or TRBD2, each matching 5 bases. V was trimmed by 1 base and J by 4 bases, leaving 10 bases between them. CDR3 length: 14 amino acids. CDR1 is SGHVS, CDR2 FQNEAQ, per germline. The CDR3 sequence: CASSLGGRGETQYF. In nucleotides, the CDR3 is TGTGCCAGCAGCTTAGGGGGCCGGGGAGAGACCCAGTACTTC.

The DNA for the CDR3 is TGTGCCAGCGGTTACAGGGTGGACACTGAAGCTTTCTTT. This translates into CASGYRVDTEAFF. This chain connects TRBV2 to TRBJ1-1; D perhaps matches TRBD1 (6 bases). Trimming took 8 bases from V and 3 from J, leaving 13 bases between them. In germline, CDR1 is SNHLY, CDR2 FYNNEI. CDR3 length: 13 residues.

The chain joins TRBV2 to TRBJ1-2; 9 bases are a match to TRBD1. The CDR3 is made up of 14 amino acids. Trimming at V came to 6 bases and at J to 6 bases, leaving 8 bases not matched to a gene. Germline loops: CDR1 SNHLY, CDR2 FYNNEI. In nucleotides, the CDR3 is TGTGCCAGCAGCACACAGGGGGCGAACGATGGCTACACCTTC. Its protein product is CASSTQGANDGYTF.